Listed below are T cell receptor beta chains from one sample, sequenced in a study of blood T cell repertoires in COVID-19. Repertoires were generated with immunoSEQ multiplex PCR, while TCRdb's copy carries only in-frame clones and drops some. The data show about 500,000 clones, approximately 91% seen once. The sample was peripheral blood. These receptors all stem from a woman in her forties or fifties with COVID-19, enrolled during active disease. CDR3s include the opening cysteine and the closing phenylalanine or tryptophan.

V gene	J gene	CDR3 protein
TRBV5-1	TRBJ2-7	CASRLQGTPYEQYF
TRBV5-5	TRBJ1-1	CASSWDRGYSNTEAFF
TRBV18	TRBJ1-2	CASSPSDGLYGYTF
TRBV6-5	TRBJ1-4	CASTRRQDEKLFF
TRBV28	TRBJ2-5	CASSLTSGVPETQYF
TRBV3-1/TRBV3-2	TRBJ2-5	CASSQGGGKTQYF
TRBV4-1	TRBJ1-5	CASSQEGDQPQHF
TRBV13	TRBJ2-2	CASSLLGTEDSGELFF
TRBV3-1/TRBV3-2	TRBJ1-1	CASSQAAGDTEAFF
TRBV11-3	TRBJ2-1	CASSLYARANEQFF
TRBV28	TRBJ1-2	CASRLDGHGGTF
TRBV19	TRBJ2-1	CASRPGQGYNEQFF
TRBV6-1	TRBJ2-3	CASSEWRGGRNTQYF
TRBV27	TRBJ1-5	CASSSVGTGYVTQHF
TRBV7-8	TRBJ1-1	CASSLKLGQGYTEAFF
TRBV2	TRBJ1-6	CASSELTGGRSPLHF
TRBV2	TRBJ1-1	CASSETGGKTEAFF
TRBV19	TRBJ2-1	CASRPSGPPGDNEQFF
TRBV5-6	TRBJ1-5	CASSSSGQPQHF
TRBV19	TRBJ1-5	CASSTGGNQPQHF
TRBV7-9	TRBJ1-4	CASSSRQGATNEKLFF
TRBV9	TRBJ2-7	CASSPREAYTYEQYF
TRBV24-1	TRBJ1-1	CATSAGRGSEAFF
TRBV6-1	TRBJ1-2	CASSEQAGRYYGYTF
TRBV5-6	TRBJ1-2	CASSIRGWNYGYTF
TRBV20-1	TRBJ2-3	CSASGAGVSTDTQYF
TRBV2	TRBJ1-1	CASSANRRNTEAFF
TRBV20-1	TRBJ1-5	CSASIQGLSNQPQHF
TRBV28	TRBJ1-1	CASSSQQALNTEAFF
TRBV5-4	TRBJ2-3	CASSSKQGLVADTQYF
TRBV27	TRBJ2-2	CASSLGRGAGTGELFF
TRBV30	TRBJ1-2	CALRQAYGYTF
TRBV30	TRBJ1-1	CAWSKQGWWTEAFF
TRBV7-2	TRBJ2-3	CASSLGAGTQYF
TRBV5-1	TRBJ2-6	CASSSSLAGANVLTF
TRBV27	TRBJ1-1	CASGSFPSNTEAFF
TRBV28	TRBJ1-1	CASSLGTGGTEAFF
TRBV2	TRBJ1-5	CASTRVNQPQHF
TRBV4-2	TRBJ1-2	CASSHVQGVKGNYGYTF
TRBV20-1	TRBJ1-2	CSASTTGGNNYGYTF
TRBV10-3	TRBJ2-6	CAISDSLRDSMANVLTF
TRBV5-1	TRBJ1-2	CASSLAPGEPYGYTF
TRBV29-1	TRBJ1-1	CSVGQHNTEAFF